Here is one TCR beta chain with its context. As yet, its antigen is unknown. Looked up from germline, CDR1 is LGHNA and CDR2 is YNFKEQ. The V end was cut by 1 base, the J end by 7 bases, with 7 bases between. The CDR3 loop spans 13 amino acids. Combining a sample-barcoded 5' primer with a J-beta primer mix, a second PCR ran for about 6 to 11 cycles. A 12-random-nucleotide template-switch adaptor tagged each cDNA molecule. TCRdb ran MiXCR on the 5' RACE reads and lists one entry per CDR3 protein. The table shows about 1 million distinct CDR3 sequences, with 20% to 25% occurring only once. This specimen belongs to a study of blood T cells in healthy people across ages. Study details: Template switching picked up about one barcoded beta molecule for each two T cells. Findings of the study overall: In older individuals, TCR beta diversity per million T cells was lower, falling roughly linearly with age.

This same sample was also part of a study on T cells of mothers and their children. That paper states: The yield was over 8.5 million TCR beta CDR3 reads from each mother and a few million from each child.

The V call is TRBV4-2, the J call TRBJ2-2, with no clear D. The TCR sequence derives from a girl aged 2-10 years in good health. Sequencing input: blood. CDR3 DNA: TGTGCCAGCAGCCAAGCGCCAGGCGGGGAGCTGTTTTTT. Translating it yields CASSQAPGGELFF.